The source of this T cell receptor (beta chain) is a study of shared clonotypes between healthy human individuals. Whole-study findings and limits: Richness estimates generally favored naive over memory subsets. A few donors had roughly 5% of their naive CD4 clonotypes in common. Rarefaction curves obtained for sorted subsets showed sequencing incomplete despite large depth.

CD4+ cells yielded CD45RA+ naive and CD45RA-negative memory subsets. The protocol was immunoSEQ multiplex PCR, while the TCRdb copy is restricted to in-frame clones and leaves out a portion. The table records 550,000 to 850,000 clones, just under 75% of them present only once. Concerning this clone: Its antigen is unidentified.

CDR1 is SGHRS and CDR2 is YFSETQ in the germline V gene. The CDR3 runs to 15 residues. The J segment lost 0 bases and the V segment lost 4 bases, leaving 2 bases of the junction unmatched. The chain couples TRBV5-1 to TRBJ2-2; 8 bases line up with TRBD1. The clonotype comes from a woman in her 30s in good health. The sample taken for sequencing was memory CD4+ T cells sorted from blood. The subset was: CD45RA-negative fraction. CDR3 amino acids: CASSKDRANTGELFF. CDR3 DNA sequence: TGCGCCAGCAGCAAGGACAGGGCGAACACCGGGGAGCTGTTTTTT.